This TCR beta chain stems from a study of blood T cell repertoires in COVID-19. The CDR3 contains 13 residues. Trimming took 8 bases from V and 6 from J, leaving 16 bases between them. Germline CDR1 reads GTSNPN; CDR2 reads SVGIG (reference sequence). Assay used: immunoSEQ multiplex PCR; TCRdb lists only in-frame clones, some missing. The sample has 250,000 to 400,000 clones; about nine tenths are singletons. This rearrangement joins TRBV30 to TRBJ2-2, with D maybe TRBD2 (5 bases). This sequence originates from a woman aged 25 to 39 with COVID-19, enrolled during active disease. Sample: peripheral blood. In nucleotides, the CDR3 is TGTGCCGGCCGCCCGAGGGTATCCGGGGAGCTGTTTTTT. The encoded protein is CAGRPRVSGELFF. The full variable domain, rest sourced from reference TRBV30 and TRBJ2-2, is SQTIHQWPATLVQPVGSPLSLECTVEGTSNPNLYWYRQAAGRGLQLLFYSVGIGQISSEVPQNLSASRPQDRQFILSSKKLLLSDSGFYLCAGRPRVSGELFFGEGSRLTVL.